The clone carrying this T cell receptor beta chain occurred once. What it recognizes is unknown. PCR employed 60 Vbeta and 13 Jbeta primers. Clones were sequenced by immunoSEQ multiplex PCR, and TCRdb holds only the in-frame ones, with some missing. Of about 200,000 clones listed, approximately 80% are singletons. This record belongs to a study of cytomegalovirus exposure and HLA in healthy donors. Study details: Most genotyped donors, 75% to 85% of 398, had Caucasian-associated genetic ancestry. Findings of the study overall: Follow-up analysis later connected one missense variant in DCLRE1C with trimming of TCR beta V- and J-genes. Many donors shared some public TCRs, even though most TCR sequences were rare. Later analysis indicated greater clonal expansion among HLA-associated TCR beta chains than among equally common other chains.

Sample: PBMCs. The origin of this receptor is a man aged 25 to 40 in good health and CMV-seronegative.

The CDR3 coding sequence is TGCAGTGCTACTGAGGAAGAGACCCAGTACTTC. Its translation: CSATEEETQYF. This sequence joins TRBV20-1 and TRBJ2-5; no definite D call. The germline CDR1 and CDR2 sequences are DFQATT and SNEGSKA (reference sequence). V dropped 4 bases and J dropped 3 bases, with 6 bases sitting between them. The CDR3 is 11 residues long.